This passage covers 6 T cell receptor beta chains from one sample sequenced in a study of T cells in Graves' hyperthyroidism and ophthalmopathy. Amplification targeted TCR beta CDR3 regions from RNA transcripts. Initially, a first-round RT-PCR of the TCR CDR3 employed the HTBI primer set. Each CDR3 protein gets one entry after TCRdb re-called the multiplex PCR reads with MiXCR. The top ten hold under 20% of the sample, which has 460,000 or so distinct CDR3 sequences, under 15% seen once. Sequencing used blood. Receptors originate from a woman aged 18-30 years with Graves' hyperthyroidism.

This clonotype was counted many times. The CDR3 DNA reads TGTGCCAGCAGCTTATCGACTAGCGGGGGCAATGAGCAGTTCTTC. It yields the protein CASSLSTSGGNEQFF. This sequence joins TRBV11-2 and TRBJ2-1; TRBD2 aligns across 12 bases. CDR1 and CDR2 from the germline V gene are SGHAT and FQNNGV. After removal of 2 bases from V and 6 bases from J, the junction contained 2 bases not matched to a gene. The CDR3 extends over 15 amino acids. Together with reference TRBV11-2 and TRBJ2-1, the CDR3 gives the full variable domain: EAGVAQSPRYKIIEKRQSVAFWCNPISGHATLYWYQQILGQGPKLLIQFQNNGVVDDSQLPKDRFSAERLKGVDSTLKIQPAKLEDSAVYLCASSLSTSGGNEQFFGPGTRLTVL.

This clonotype was detected ten times or more. This sequence joins TRBV3-1 and TRBJ1-2, with no clear D. The CDR3 spans 16 residues. V was trimmed by 3 bases and J by 2 bases, leaving 16 bases between them. Germline CDR1 reads LGHDT; CDR2 reads YNNKEL (reference sequence). CDR3 in amino acids: CASSHYPRTANYGYTF. The CDR3 DNA sequence: TGTGCCAGCAGCCACTACCCCAGGACCGCGAACTATGGCTACACCTTC. Combining the CDR3 with reference TRBV3-1 and TRBJ1-2 gives the whole variable domain DTAVSQTPKYLVTQMGNDKSIKCEQNLGHDTMYWYKQDSKKFLKIMFSYNNKELIINETVPNRFSPKSPDKAHLNLHINSLELGDSAVYFCASSHYPRTANYGYTFGSGTRLTVV.

The chain recombines TRBV5-1 with TRBJ2-1; D perhaps matches TRBD2 (6 bases). V was cut by 3 bases and J by 12 bases, with 22 bases left in between. Germline V lookup: CDR1 SGHRS, CDR2 YFSETQ. CDR3 length: 15 residues. CDR3 nucleotide sequence: TGCGCCAGCAGCTCCCGGAGTGATAGCGGAAGGGGGCAGTTCTTC. Translated: CASSSRSDSGRGQFF.

This clonotype was picked up many times. CDR3: CASSFSRVTDTQYF. The CDR3 nucleotides read TGTGCCAGCAGCTTTAGTAGAGTTACAGATACGCAGTATTTT. The chain uses TRBV7-2 and TRBJ2-3, with D hard to call. CDR3 length: 14 amino acids. Germline CDR1 SGHTA, CDR2 FQGNSA. Trimming removed 3 bases at V and 3 bases at J, with 10 bases between.

This clonotype was recorded many times. The chain has TRBV18 and TRBJ2-5, with TRBD1 matching 7 bases. Germline CDR1 reads KGHSH; CDR2 reads LQKENI. J was trimmed by 0 bases and V by 5 bases; bases with no gene match: 3. The CDR3 contains 14 residues. The CDR3 protein is CASSSGTDQETQYF. Written as DNA, the CDR3 is TGTGCCAGCTCATCCGGGACAGACCAAGAGACCCAGTACTTC. Full variable domain (outside the CDR3, taken from reference TRBV18 and TRBJ2-5): NAGVMQNPRHLVRRRGQEARLRCSPMKGHSHVYWYRQLPEEGLKFMVYLQKENIIDESGMPKERFSAEFPKEGPSILRIQQVVRGDSAAYFCASSSGTDQETQYFGPGTRLLVL.

Ten or more counts support this clonotype. The chain couples TRBV2 to TRBJ1-1; perhaps TRBD1 as D (5 bases). The CDR3 is made up of 15 amino acids. The germline V and J ends were trimmed by 9 bases and 0 bases, with 17 bases remaining between them. Germline CDR1 reads SNHLY; CDR2 reads FYNNEI. CDR3 sequence reads: CASLRSGALNTEAFF. The CDR3 DNA sequence: TGTGCCAGTCTCAGATCCGGGGCTCTGAACACTGAAGCTTTCTTT.